A selection of T cell receptor beta chains follows, all from one sample in a study of naive and memory T cell subsets. TCRdb recomputed calls from the UMI-ligation and nested PCR reads with MiXCR, one row per CDR3 protein. The sample lists around 110,000 distinct CDR3 sequences; 35% to 45% were seen once. Input material: central memory CD4+ T cells from blood. The receptors come from a human donor in good health. CDR3s include the opening cysteine and the closing phenylalanine or tryptophan. Each record gives: clone size, D gene, J gene, V gene, CDR3 DNA, CDR3 protein. A D gene is named only where the DNA matches it firmly. Some rows have no size entry. The others give once, few or many, or a class for an expanded clone.

>once|NA|TRBJ1-3|TRBV20-1
TGCAGTGCCAAAGACAGGCCTAGCTCTGGAAACACCATATATTTT
CSAKDRPSSGNTIYF
>many|TRBD1|TRBJ2-7|TRBV19
TGTGCCAGTACCAAAGGGGACAGGGGGTACGTAGAGGCTTACGAGCAGTACTTC
CASTKGDRGYVEAYEQYF
>NA|NA|TRBJ2-1|TRBV6-5
TGTGCCAGCAGGACCAAAATCTTCGGAGGGTCCTACAATGAGCAGTTCTTC
CASRTKIFGGSYNEQFF
>NA|TRBD2|TRBJ2-3|TRBV6-2/TRBV6-3
TGTGCCAGCAGTTACCTCAGCGGGATTCGCACAGATACGCAGTATTTT
CASSYLSGIRTDTQYF
>NA|NA|TRBJ2-1|TRBV9
TGTGCCAGCAGCGATGAACAATGGGGAACCTCTGAGCAGTTCTTC
CASSDEQWGTSEQFF
>few|NA|TRBJ2-5|TRBV9
TGTGCCAGCAGCGTAGGAGGGAGATACCAAGGGACCCAGTACTTC
CASSVGGRYQGTQYF
>few|TRBD2|TRBJ2-5|TRBV15
TGTGCCACCAGCAGAGAGCGGGGGGTTCAAGAGACCCAGTACTTC
CATSRERGVQETQYF
>NA|TRBD1|TRBJ1-1|TRBV13
TGTGCCAGCAGCTTAAGGTGGGGCAGGGGGACCGGGATGAACACTGAAGCTTTCTTT
CASSLRWGRGTGMNTEAFF
>NA|NA|TRBJ1-1|TRBV28
TGTGCCAGCAGTTCTAAACAAGGGGGATGGAGGAAAAACACTGAAGCTTTCTTT
CASSSKQGGWRKNTEAFF
>NA|TRBD2|TRBJ2-5|TRBV24-1
TGTGCCACCATGTCCACTAGCGGGAGGCGAGAGACCCAGTACTTC
CATMSTSGRRETQYF
>NA|NA|TRBJ2-7|TRBV28
TGTGCCAGCAGTCCCCGAACAGGGAGAAACGAGCAGTACTTC
CASSPRTGRNEQYF
>few|TRBD1|TRBJ1-5|TRBV12-3/TRBV12-4
TGTGCCAGCAGTTTCAGGACAGGGGGCAGCAATCAGCCCCAGCATTTT
CASSFRTGGSNQPQHF
>NA|NA|TRBJ2-7|TRBV10-3
TGTGCCATCAGTGAGGCCCTGGACTACTATCGCGAGCAGTACTTC
CAISEALDYYREQYF
>NA|NA|TRBJ2-7|TRBV5-5
TGTGCCAGCAGCTTAGTCGCCCGCCAGAACGAGCAGTACTTC
CASSLVARQNEQYF
>NA|TRBD1|TRBJ2-5|TRBV25-1
TGTGCCAGCAGTGCCTCCAGGGGGCCAGAGACCCAGTACTTC
CASSASRGPETQYF
>NA|TRBD1|TRBJ2-7|TRBV28
TGTGCCAGCAGTTCTCAGTCCGGGACAGGGATCTACGAGCAGTACTTC
CASSSQSGTGIYEQYF
>NA|NA|TRBJ2-7|TRBV11-2
TGTGCCAGCAGCTCCTTGGGGGGATCCTACGAGCAGTACTTC
CASSSLGGSYEQYF
>NA|NA|TRBJ1-5|TRBV10-3
TGTGCCATCAGCCGGAGTGGGGACAATCAGCCCCAGCATTTT
CAISRSGDNQPQHF
>few|NA|TRBJ2-7|TRBV7-9
TGTGCCAGCAGCTTAGGAATCGGGGTTCTCTACGAGCAGTACTTC
CASSLGIGVLYEQYF
>many|TRBD2|TRBJ2-7|TRBV29-1
TGCAGCGTTGATCTAGCGGGGTACTACGAGCAGTACTTC
CSVDLAGYYEQYF
>NA|NA|TRBJ2-7|TRBV12-3/TRBV12-4
TGTGCCAGCAGAAAGGGGACGTTGGTTGGGTACGAGCAGTACTTC
CASRKGTLVGYEQYF
>few|NA|TRBJ1-1|TRBV14
TGTGCCAGCAGCCAAAGCCGAGGAGGGAACACTGAAGCTTTCTTT
CASSQSRGGNTEAFF
>few|NA|TRBJ1-1|TRBV7-2
TGTGCCAGCAGCAGACGGACGAACACTGAAGCTTTCTTT
CASSRRTNTEAFF
>few|TRBD1|TRBJ2-7|TRBV11-2
TGTGCCAGCAGCTTCGGAATTCACAGGGGCGAGCAGTACTTC
CASSFGIHRGEQYF
>few|NA|TRBJ2-3|TRBV9
TGTGCCAGCAGCGTAGCTCGGAGTTACACAGATACGCAGTATTTT
CASSVARSYTDTQYF
>many|NA|TRBJ2-1|TRBV24-1
TGTGCCACCAGTGACCCTACAGGGTTTAGTGAGCAGTTCTTC
CATSDPTGFSEQFF
>NA|TRBD1|TRBJ1-2|TRBV3-1
TGTGCCAGCAGCGACACCGGGACAGGGGGCATCTATGGCTACACCTTC
CASSDTGTGGIYGYTF
>few|NA|TRBJ1-2|TRBV9
TGTGCCAGCAGCGTAGACCCGAATAGCTATGGCTACACCTTC
CASSVDPNSYGYTF
>NA|NA|TRBJ2-7|TRBV27
TGTGCCAGCAGCGATTCAGGGGGACTTTACGAGCAGTACTTC
CASSDSGGLYEQYF
>NA|TRBD2|TRBJ2-1|TRBV12-3/TRBV12-4
TGTGCCAGCAACCCCCGGGGGGGCCGGCAACGAGGTGAGCAGTTCTTC
CASNPRGGRQRGEQFF
>many|NA|TRBJ2-7|TRBV29-1
TGCAGCGTTGTAGACATCCTGGTGGACGAGCAGTACTTC
CSVVDILVDEQYF
>few|NA|TRBJ1-4|TRBV29-1
TGCAGCGTCGGACGGGTGGATGAAAAACTGTTTTTT
CSVGRVDEKLFF
>once|NA|TRBJ1-1|TRBV12-3/TRBV12-4
TGTGCCAGCAGTTTACTCTGGAGAACTGAAGCTTTCTTT
CASSLLWRTEAFF
>NA|NA|TRBJ2-7|TRBV29-1
TGCAGTGTTACCGGGAAGCATTACGAGCAGTACTTC
CSVTGKHYEQYF
>NA|NA|TRBJ2-1|TRBV20-1
TGCAGTGCTAGGTACAGGAGGGGTTACAATGAGCAGTTCTTC
CSARYRRGYNEQFF
>NA|NA|TRBJ1-5|TRBV30
TGTGCCTGGAGTCCGAACACGAGCAATCAGCCCCAGCATTTT
CAWSPNTSNQPQHF
>NA|NA|TRBJ1-4|TRBV5-1
TGCGCCAGCAGGAGAGCAACTAATGAAAAACTGTTTTTT
CASRRATNEKLFF
>few|TRBD1|TRBJ2-7|TRBV6-5
TGTGCCAGCAGTTATCTTTGGGACAGGGGTCTGTACGAGCAGTACTTC
CASSYLWDRGLYEQYF
>few|NA|TRBJ2-1|TRBV3-1
TGTGCCAGCAGCCAACGGGGTGGGAGGACCTCCTACAATGAGCAGTTCTTC
CASSQRGGRTSYNEQFF
>few|NA|TRBJ2-5|TRBV28
TGTGCCAGCAGTACGATAGGGGCTAGGGGGGAGACCCAGTACTTC
CASSTIGARGETQYF
>few|TRBD1|TRBJ1-2|TRBV2
TGTGCCAGCAGCAAGAAGAGGGACAGCTTGGGCGGCTACACCTTC
CASSKKRDSLGGYTF
>NA|NA|TRBJ1-3|TRBV5-6
TGTGCCAGCCACCTGTGGGGAAACACCATATATTTT
CASHLWGNTIYF
>NA|TRBD2|TRBJ2-1|TRBV6-5
TGTGCCAGCAGGATAAGGACAGTCCTAGCGGGAGGGCCAGGGTACAATGAGCAGTTCTTC
CASRIRTVLAGGPGYNEQFF
>few|NA|TRBJ1-5|TRBV3-1
TGTGCCAGCAGCCACCTCGATCAGCCCCAGCATTTT
CASSHLDQPQHF
>few|NA|TRBJ2-3|TRBV14
TGTGCCAGCAGCCAAGCTAGTTTTGCGCAGTATTTT
CASSQASFAQYF
>NA|NA|TRBJ2-5|TRBV20-1
TGCAGTGCTAGTCAGGCTAGCGTCCCAGAGACCCAGTACTTC
CSASQASVPETQYF
>few|NA|TRBJ1-1|TRBV12-3/TRBV12-4
TGTGCCAGCAGTTTATTGGGGGCAGCGAACACTGAAGCTTTCTTT
CASSLLGAANTEAFF
>NA|NA|TRBJ2-6|TRBV27
TGTGCCAGCACCAATTGGGACTCTGGGGCCAACGTCCTGACTTTC
CASTNWDSGANVLTF
>NA|NA|TRBJ2-1|TRBV12-3/TRBV12-4
TGTGCCAGCAGTTTAAATAGGGAGGCGCAGTTCTTC
CASSLNREAQFF
>few|NA|TRBJ2-6|TRBV28
TGTGCCAGCAGTTCCCCGCCCAACGTCCTGACTTTC
CASSSPPNVLTF
>NA|NA|TRBJ2-3|TRBV7-2
TGTGCCAGCAGCTTATATGGAGATACGCAGTATTTT
CASSLYGDTQYF
>NA|TRBD1|TRBJ2-4|TRBV5-1
TGCGCCAGCAGCTTGGAACCGGGACAGGGTAGTGGCATTCAGTACTTC
CASSLEPGQGSGIQYF
>few|TRBD2|TRBJ2-2|TRBV7-9
TGTGCCAGCAGCCCTAGCGGGAGTAGAACCGGGGAGCTGTTTTTT
CASSPSGSRTGELFF
>NA|TRBD2|TRBJ2-1|TRBV7-9
TGTGCCAGCAGCTTTACTAGCGGGAGGGCCGGTGAGCAGTTCTTC
CASSFTSGRAGEQFF
>NA|NA|TRBJ1-4|TRBV28
TGTGCCAGCAGTCTCTATGCAACTAATGAAAAACTGTTTTTT
CASSLYATNEKLFF